This T cell receptor (beta chain) is drawn from a study of identical twins listed by TCRdb under 2016. A note on the overall study: To test whether fetal clonotypes persist, the study used deep sequencing on TCR alpha and beta repertoires from monozygotic twins, unrelated adults of various ages, and cord blood. To rule out contamination, replicate twin experiments were performed at different times with different library preparation protocols.

As regards this clonotype: Its antigen remains undetermined. The sample holds no much larger clone one base away, and base qualities are not on file.

According to the germline V gene, CDR1 reads SGHDN and CDR2 reads FVKESK. V drops 4 bases and J drops 0 bases, leaving 7 bases in between. The CDR3 measures 13 amino acids from cysteine to phenylalanine. Left in the record is the CDR3 DNA by itself, 39 bases read in frame from the first base. On the study overall, not on this receptor specifically: Compared with coincidental sharing between unrelated individuals, out-of-frame TCR alpha sequences shared between twins had an excess of sequences with low generation probability. Invariant T cells such as MAIT and iNKT could partly confound zero-insertion analyses, though diverse VJ usage argued against this for most clonotypes. Abundant cord blood beta clonotypes had fewer insertions, young adult naive repertoires showed a similar but weaker trend, and memory repertoires showed no such trend. Out-of-frame TCR alpha sharing in monozygotic twins was systematically underestimated by recombination models, whereas sharing between unrelated individuals was in agreement with the recombination models. The excess sharing between twins in beta out-of-frame sequences was weaker because fewer shared sequences reduced the signal-to-noise ratio. Conclusions relied on cross-sectional statistical analysis, since the same donors could not be followed over many years.

Library preparation employed 5' RACE. This sample was sequenced with an Illumina HiSeq 2000. Template switching introduced a universal primer binding site; the final cDNA contained a unique molecular identifier, enabling accurate counting of TCR cDNA molecules. Specific primers in the conserved constant-segment region were used to synthesize first-strand cDNA for the TCR alpha and beta chains. To control for contamination, every cDNA library was double barcoded, receiving both a SMART-Mk sample barcode and Illumina barcodes. TruSeq adapter sequences, together with Illumina sample barcodes, were added in two successive PCR steps. TCR alpha and beta cDNA libraries were sequenced on the Illumina HiSeq platform with custom primers. The authors' analysis ran thus. MiGEC was used to process raw reads and extract unique molecular identifiers, and MiXCR was used to find CDR3 positions. Recombination models were inferred per individual with the repgenHMM and IGoR tools using an EM algorithm. The analysis of shared clonotypes was done with the tcR package in R, with sharing normalized by the product of cloneset sizes. To study raw recombination free of thymic and clonal selection effects, out-of-frame nonproductive sequences were analyzed. TCRdb reprocessed the public reads (quality trimming at Q25 with fastp, clone calling with MiXCR) and kept in-frame beta chains. Each entry is one CDR3 protein sequence, shown with its most common DNA and genes. The V and J calls here are based on TCRdb, not the publication. The sample data list 420,000 or so distinct CDR3 sequences, and about a fifth of these were observed just once. Of the sample, around 12% falls within the top ten clones.

Every donor was a healthy Caucasian. Three unrelated non-twin adults were also sequenced: a male aged 18 to 29, a male aged 50 to 59 and a female aged 50 to 59. Miltenyi CD45RO+ enrichment and human naive T-cell isolation kits were used to isolate memory (CD45RO+) and naive T cells from PBMC. The sample was naive T cells sorted from blood. Per the publication, the cell subset or site label means: cells isolated with a human naive T-cell isolation kit. Recombination connected TRBV14 to TRBJ2-7, with the D segment identity uncertain. This clonotype was sampled from a man aged 45-65 years in good health. The encoded CDR3 is CASSLSASYEQYF. The sequenced DNA: TGTGCCAGCAGCCTAAGCGCCTCCTACGAGCAGTACTTC.